The TCR beta chain described here comes from a study of radiotherapy plus CTLA-4 blockade in lung cancer. Study findings and constraints: TCR clones originating in tumors grew in number in blood after radiotherapy plus ipilimumab. With interferon-beta, early dynamics of blood T cell clones were reported to best predict response.

This clone appeared once. What it binds is unknown. Assay: immunoSEQ multiplex PCR; the TCRdb copy retains only in-frame clones and omits some. The table includes approximately 85,000 clones, about four fifths detected once. CDR3 length: 16 residues. The V end was cut by 4 bases, the J end by 1 base, with 18 bases between. Germline V gives CDR1 SGHDT, CDR2 YYEEEE. The TCR sequence derives from a human donor with non-small cell lung cancer that progressed on radiotherapy plus ipilimumab. Sequenced material: peripheral blood, taken from a patient treated with radiotherapy plus ipilimumab. The V gene is TRBV5-6, the J gene TRBJ2-7; either TRBD1 or TRBD2 may supply D (5 bases each). CDR3 residues: CASSHFWGKTSYEQYF. The CDR3 DNA is TGTGCCAGCAGCCACTTTTGGGGGAAAACTTCCTACGAGCAGTACTTC. The entire variable domain, with the rest obtained from reference TRBV5-6 and TRBJ2-7, is as follows: DAGVTQSPTHLIKTRGQQVTLRCSPKSGHDTVSWYQQALGQGPQFIFQYYEEEERQRGNFPDRFSGHQFPNYSSELNVNALLLGDSALYLCASSHFWGKTSYEQYFGPGTRLTVT.